Sequencing of this TCR beta chain was carried out in a study of cytomegalovirus exposure and HLA in healthy donors. This clone came up a few times. Clones were read by immunoSEQ multiplex PCR, and TCRdb kept only the in-frame ones, dropping some. Here the sample spans around 250,000 clones, 90% being singletons. The clonotype comes from a woman aged 18-30 years in good health and CMV-seronegative. Sequenced input: PBMCs.

The CDR3 sequence is CASSEYPTGVYGYTF. The CDR3 bases are TGTGCCAGCAGTGAATACCCGACAGGGGTGTATGGCTACACCTTC. The chain links TRBV6-1 to TRBJ1-2; 8 positions agree with TRBD1. Trimming took 2 bases from V and 5 from J; bases not matched to a gene: 7. The CDR3 extends over 15 amino acids. Germline CDR1 is MNHNS and CDR2 is SASEGT.